Shown below are 7 T cell receptor beta chains from a single sample sequenced in a study of human T cells and chemical hapten exposure. The time point here: patch test 3, about 24 weeks after DPC sensitization. Described treatment: therapeutic diphenylcyclopropenone sensitization with weekly scalp DPC. From the RACE reads, TCRdb called clonotypes with MiXCR, one entry per CDR3 protein. This sample has about 160,000 distinct CDR3 sequences, with approximately 30% found just once. Sequenced material: whole blood, taken in connection with sensitization to the hapten diphenylcyclopropenone (DPC). These receptors all come from a woman under 30 with alopecia areata. Some clones in this sample may be carry-over from other donors' samples.

The chain is built from TRBV20-1 and TRBJ2-5; 8 positions agree with TRBD2. With V trimmed by 5 bases and J by 5 bases, 13 bases remained unmatched. This CDR3 has 15 amino acids. CDR1 is DFQATT, CDR2 SNEGSKA, per germline (reference sequence). CDR3 protein: CSAPPTSDGLETQYF. The CDR3 DNA sequence: TGCAGTGCTCCCCCGACTAGCGACGGTCTGGAGACCCAGTACTTC.

This clonotype has a count of ten or more. V and J are TRBV6-6 and TRBJ2-7; 7 nucleotides match TRBD2. The CDR3 contains 13 residues. J gave up 2 bases and V 5 bases, and 3 bases lay outside the gene matches. Germline CDR1 and CDR2: MNHNY and SVGAGI (reference sequence). As DNA, the CDR3 is TGTGCCAGCAGTCTAGCGGCAACCTACGAGCAGTACTTC. It translates to CASSLAATYEQYF.

This chain uses TRBV6-2 or TRBV6-3 with TRBJ2-1; D possibly corresponds to TRBD2 (5 bases). The CDR3 sequence is 14 residues long. Trimming took off 6 bases at V and 8 bases at J, with 17 bases between the two ends. The germline gives CDR1 MNHEY, CDR2 SVGEGT. For the CDR3, the DNA is TGTGCCAGCAGCCACCCCGGACTTGAGGATGAGCAGTTCTTC. Protein sequence: CASSHPGLEDEQFF.

The rearrangement joins TRBV20-1 to TRBJ2-2; TRBD2 aligns across 11 bases. Trimming removed 6 bases from V and 6 bases from J; junction bases left unmatched: 6. The CDR3 has 14 residues. CDR1 is DFQATT and CDR2 is SNEGSKA in the germline V gene (reference sequence). The DNA for the CDR3 is TGCAGTGCCAGTAGCGGGAGGGTGTCCGGGGAGCTGTTTTTT. Translation: CSASSGRVSGELFF.

A few counts support this clonotype. As DNA, the CDR3 is TGTGCCACCAGTGATGGGACTAGCGGGAGGGCCGGTGAGCAGTTCTTC. This codes for CATSDGTSGRAGEQFF. This sequence joins TRBV24-1 and TRBJ2-1; 16 nucleotides match TRBD2. The trim removed 3 bases at V and 9 bases at J, leaving 4 bases unmatched. Germline values: CDR1 KGHDR, CDR2 SFDVKD. CDR3 length: 16 residues.

The chain combines TRBV15 with TRBJ1-1, with 9 bases aligning to TRBD1. This CDR3 has 19 residues. The J segment lost 1 base and the V segment lost 0 bases, leaving 12 bases of the junction unmatched. Germline V CDR1 and CDR2: LNHNV, YYDKDF (reference sequence). The DNA of the CDR3 is TGTGCCACCAGCAGAGAAAGGGACAGGGTCTGGTCTCGGAACACTGAAGCTTTCTTT. This sequence encodes CATSRERDRVWSRNTEAFF.

The CDR3 DNA follows: TGTGCCAGCAGTGACGGGCTAGCGGGGTCGGATGAGCAGTTCTTC. The encoded protein is CASSDGLAGSDEQFF. V usage is TRBV6-4 and J usage is TRBJ2-1, with TRBD2 matching 9 bases. Germline V gene lookup returns CDR1 MRHNA and CDR2 SNTAGT. V lost 2 bases and J lost 8; bases outside the gene matches: 7. The CDR3 totals 15 residues.